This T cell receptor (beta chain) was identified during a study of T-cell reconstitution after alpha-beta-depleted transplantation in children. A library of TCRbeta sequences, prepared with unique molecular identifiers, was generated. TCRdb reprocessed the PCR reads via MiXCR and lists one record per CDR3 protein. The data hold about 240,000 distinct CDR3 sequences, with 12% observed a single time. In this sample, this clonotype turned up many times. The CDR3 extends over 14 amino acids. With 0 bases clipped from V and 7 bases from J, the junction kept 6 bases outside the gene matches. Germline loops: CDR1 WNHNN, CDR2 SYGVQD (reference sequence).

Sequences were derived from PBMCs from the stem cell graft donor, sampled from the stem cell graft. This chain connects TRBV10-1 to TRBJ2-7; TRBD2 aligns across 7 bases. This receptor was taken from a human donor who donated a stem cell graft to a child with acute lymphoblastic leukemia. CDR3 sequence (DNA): TGCGCCAGCAGTGAGTCTGGCGGGGGTCGGGAGCAGTACTTC. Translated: CASSESGGGREQYF.